The 11 T cell receptor beta chains in this list originate from one sample, sequenced in a study of spatial heterogeneity in lung cancer. TCRdb re-called the 5' RACE reads with MiXCR, one entry per CDR3 protein. The sample yields some 110,000 distinct CDR3 sequences, 12% seen once. Specified time point: blood at routine non-recurrence follow-up after resection. From tumor, nontumor lung or frozen PBMC, whole RNA was taken unsorted for sequencing. The sequenced sample was PBMCs, obtained at follow-up. The receptors originated from a male donor with early-stage non-small cell lung cancer.

This clonotype was seen more than once but under ten times. This chain uses TRBV18 with TRBJ2-1, with D hard to call. This CDR3 contains 13 residues. Germline V gene sequence: CDR1 KGHSH, CDR2 LQKENI. Trimming stripped 0 bases from V and 8 bases from J, with 8 bases between. In nucleotides, the CDR3 is TGTGCCAGCTCACCACCCAGCTTCTATGAGCAGTTCTTC. This translates into CASSPPSFYEQFF.

In its sample, this clonotype was seen many times. A read error may account for a junction end that differs from germline. The J gene is TRBJ2-5, the V gene TRBV7-7; D possibly corresponds to TRBD1 (5 bases). CDR3 length: 13 amino acids. Germline CDR1 reads SSHAT; CDR2 reads FNYEAQ (reference sequence). CDR3 nucleotides: TGTGCTAGCAGCAGGGTGGACCAAGAGACCCAGTACTTC. Translating gives CASSRVDQETQYF.

This clonotype was seen more than once but under ten times. V gene TRBV20-1 combines with J gene TRBJ2-6; weak D call: TRBD1 (5 bases). The CDR3 consists of 15 residues. The V end was cut by 0 bases, the J end by 0 bases, with 6 bases between. In germline, CDR1 is DFQATT, CDR2 SNEGSKA (reference sequence). CDR3 DNA: TGCAGTGCTAGAGAAGACAGCTCTGGGGCCAACGTCCTGACTTTC. This sequence encodes CSAREDSSGANVLTF.

The chain employs TRBV10-2 and TRBJ2-7; D is possibly TRBD2 (5 bases). The germline CDR1 and CDR2 sequences are WSHSY and SAAADI. V was shortened by 4 bases and J by 2 bases, with 9 bases between the two germline ends. The CDR3 is 13 amino acids. The CDR3 loop reads CASSGTGTYEQYF. Here the CDR3 DNA reads TGCGCCAGCAGTGGGACTGGGACCTACGAGCAGTACTTC.

This clonotype was recorded many times. V usage is TRBV29-1 and J usage is TRBJ1-5, with unresolved D. Trimming shortened V by 4 bases and J by 0 bases, and 13 bases separated the two germline ends. Germline values: CDR1 SQVTM, CDR2 ANQGSEA. This CDR3 is built from 15 residues. The CDR3 is CSVAPSLDSNQPQHF. For the CDR3, the DNA is TGCAGCGTTGCCCCGTCCCTAGATAGCAATCAGCCCCAGCATTTT.

This clonotype has a count of ten or more. This sequence joins TRBV3-1 and TRBJ2-1, with D tentatively TRBD1 (5 bases). The germline V and J ends were trimmed by 1 base and 1 base, with 8 bases remaining between them. The germline gives CDR1 LGHDT, CDR2 YNNKEL (reference sequence). CDR3 length equals 15 residues. The CDR3 nucleotides are TGTGCCAGCAGCCAAGGAAGGGGATCCTACAATGAGCAGTTCTTC. This codes for CASSQGRGSYNEQFF.

V is TRBV20-1 and J is TRBJ2-3; D unclear. V lost 6 bases and J lost 5, with 9 bases in between. From germline, CDR1 is DFQATT and CDR2 SNEGSKA (reference sequence). The CDR3 runs to 11 residues. The CDR3 coding sequence is TGCAGTGCCCGACGAAAAGATACGCAGTATTTT. Translating gives CSARRKDTQYF.

Ten or more counts support this clonotype. The chain employs TRBV29-1 and TRBJ1-1; unclear D gene. Trimming cost V 4 bases and J 0 bases, with 12 bases left between them. Germline V gene lookup returns CDR1 SQVTM and CDR2 ANQGSEA. The CDR3 covers 14 residues. CDR3 protein: CSVVTSSMNTEAFF. CDR3 nucleotides: TGCAGCGTTGTTACCAGCTCCATGAACACTGAAGCTTTCTTT.

This clonotype was seen ten or more times. The chain uses TRBV7-2 and TRBJ1-1; 8 bases align to TRBD1. Trimming removed 5 bases from V and 8 bases from J; junction bases left unmatched: 7. Germline CDR1 is SGHTA and CDR2 is FQGNSA. This CDR3 contains 13 residues. In nucleotides, the CDR3 is TGTGCCAGCAGCCAAGGACAGGGTACCGAAGCTTTCTTT. This gives the protein CASSQGQGTEAFF.

This clonotype came up a few times. The J gene is TRBJ2-2, the V gene TRBV10-3; TRBD1 agrees at 10 bases. V lost 6 bases and J lost 0; bases outside the gene matches: 1. This CDR3 is 15 amino acids long. CDR1 ENHRY and CDR2 SYGVKD come from the germline V gene. The CDR3 nucleotides are TGTGCCATCAGGGACAGGGGGACGAACACCGGGGAGCTGTTTTTT. Translated: CAIRDRGTNTGELFF.

This clonotype was detected ten times or more. The chain couples TRBV4-1 to TRBJ2-7; the match to TRBD1 covers 8 bases. The CDR3 sequence is 16 residues long. Germline V CDR1 and CDR2: MGHRA, YSYEKL. With V trimmed by 0 bases and J by 5 bases, 9 bases remained unmatched. The CDR3 region has the DNA TGCGCCAGCAGCCAAGATGGACCGGCAGGGGGCAACGAGCAGTACTTC. Protein sequence: CASSQDGPAGGNEQYF.